This TCR beta chain was sequenced during a study of CD8+ T cells in alopecia areata. The study, taken as a whole, reports: Tofacitinib significantly brought down scalp clonality and expanded CD8+ clones among top 100. A great number of expanded lesional clones endured in scalp and blood during tofacitinib. Tissue-resident alphabeta T cells belonging to normal skin likewise get sequenced within scalp specimens.

This CDR3 region has 12 residues. The germline gives CDR1 SEHNR, CDR2 FQNEAQ (reference sequence). Trimming pared 11 bases from V and 3 bases from J, leaving 10 bases between. This clone has more than one count but fewer than ten. As yet, its antigen is unknown. Noted treatment: oral pan-JAK inhibitor, 5-10 mg twice daily. As part of sample collection, lesional scalp punch biopsies and peripheral blood were taken from alopecia areata patients. Isolated RNA was reverse transcribed into cDNA used as the sequencing template. Some clones are missing from TCRdb's copy, which holds only in-frame ones; the method was immunoSEQ multiplex PCR. The table lists 200,000 to 250,000 clones, over 60% of them singletons, with around 4% in the top ten.

The sequences come from CD4+ T cells sorted from blood, collected at week 4, from a patient treated with tofacitinib. This chain connects TRBV7-9 to TRBJ2-2; the D call may be TRBD1 or TRBD2 (5 bases each). The origin of this receptor is a human donor with alopecia areata. CDR3 in DNA: TGTGCCGGGACGGAGGACACCGGGGAGCTGTTTTTT. Its protein product is CAGTEDTGELFF.